This TCR beta chain came from a study of control samples from healthy donors and cancer patients. The length of the CDR3 is 15 residues. The V gene's germline CDR1 is SGHVS and CDR2 FQNEAQ. The J segment lost 7 bases and the V segment lost 5 bases, leaving 9 bases of the junction unmatched. The data were produced by immunoSEQ multiplex PCR, yet TCRdb's version contains in-frame clones alone and is incomplete. The data hold 120,000 to 150,000 clones, with 94% observed a single time. This chain joins TRBV7-8 and TRBJ2-2; 8 bases agree with TRBD1. Sequencing used blood. This sequence was found in a man in his forties or fifties in good health. CDR3 bases: TGTGCCAGCAGCCTCGGACAGGGTCGAGGCGGGGAGCTGTTTTTT. It codes for CASSLGQGRGGELFF. The full variable domain, rest sourced from reference TRBV7-8 and TRBJ2-2, is GAGVSQSPRYKVAKRGQDVALRCDPISGHVSLFWYQQALGQGPEFLTYFQNEAQLDKSGLPSDRFFAERPEGSVSTLKIQRTQQEDSAVYLCASSLGQGRGGELFFGEGSRLTVL.